This TCR beta chain emerged from a study of cytotoxic CD8 clonotypes in ibrutinib-treated CLL. Study in general: The cohort had about 10 relapsed/refractory and around 15 treatment-naive patients, 17 to 18 IGHV unmutated. Treatment had run for a median about 12 months, range 6 to 36, when response samples were taken. A mean of about 240,000 productive templates and over 85,000 productive rearrangements was obtained per sample.

Libraries were prepared by immunoSEQ multiplex PCR; TCRdb keeps only in-frame clonotypes and omits some of them. The sample records under 200,000 clones, 70% to 85% being singletons. The sample in question was PBMCs, obtained after 12 months of ibrutinib treatment. This TCR was sampled from a human donor with chronic lymphocytic leukemia.

CDR3: CASTTGHMNTEAFF. CDR3 DNA sequence: TGTGCCAGCACCACGGGACATATGAACACTGAAGCTTTCTTT. The rearrangement joins TRBV6-5 to TRBJ1-1, with a weak D call TRBD1 (6 bases). V was cut by 7 bases and J by 0 bases, with 12 bases left in between. CDR1 and CDR2 from the germline V gene are MNHEY and SVGAGI. The CDR3 spans 14 residues.